The next 24 T cell receptor beta chains were all read from a single sample in a study of metastatic and nonmetastatic thyroid tumors. Thyroid surgery had not been preceded by any treatment in any patient. TCRdb ran MiXCR on the PCR reads. The sample has 15,000 to 20,000 clones; 35% to 45% are singletons. The specimen was tumor tissue. The receptor source for this set is a female donor with papillary thyroid cancer or a benign thyroid nodule (not recorded which). Some clones in this sample may be carry-over from other donors' samples.

The V and J genes are TRBV5-1 and TRBJ2-3; TRBD1 might be the D (6 bases). The length of the CDR3 is 15 residues. The V gene lost 5 bases and the J gene lost 6 bases, with 19 bases spanning the gap. The germline CDR1 and CDR2 sequences are SGHRS and YFSETQ. DNA for the CDR3: TGCGCCAGCAGTCTTGCGAGTAGGGACATGGATACGCAGTATTTT. Its protein product is CASSLASRDMDTQYF.

The CDR3 loop is CATSDPSGGETQYF. The CDR3 nucleotides read TGTGCCACCAGTGATCCGAGTGGGGGGGAGACCCAGTACTTC. The gene calls are TRBV24-1 and TRBJ2-5; weak D call: TRBD2 (6 bases). This CDR3 region has 14 residues. Deletions cut 3 bases from V and 5 bases from J, with 12 bases between. CDR1 KGHDR and CDR2 SFDVKD come from the germline V gene.

The chain joins TRBV18 to TRBJ1-4; D ambiguous. The CDR3 sequence is 14 residues long. Trimming left V 0 bases short and J 5 bases short, with 7 bases between. Germline V gives CDR1 KGHSH, CDR2 LQKENI. CDR3 in amino acids: CASSPPTANEKLFF. The CDR3, as DNA: TGTGCCAGCTCACCACCCACGGCAAATGAAAAACTGTTTTTT. Based on the CDR3 plus reference TRBV18 and TRBJ1-4, the full variable domain is NAGVMQNPRHLVRRRGQEARLRCSPMKGHSHVYWYRQLPEEGLKFMVYLQKENIIDESGMPKERFSAEFPKEGPSILRIQQVVRGDSAAYFCASSPPTANEKLFFGSGTQLSVL.

The V gene is TRBV5-1, the J gene TRBJ1-1; D is possibly TRBD1 (5 bases). The CDR3 has 14 amino acids. V was cut by 2 bases and J by 0 bases, with 8 bases left in between. Germline V lookup: CDR1 SGHRS, CDR2 YFSETQ. CDR3 in DNA: TGCGCCAGCAGCTTCAGACAGCTGAACACTGAAGCTTTCTTT. It yields the protein CASSFRQLNTEAFF.

In the case of this clone: At one boundary the junction diverges from the germline segment, which might be a read error. The V gene is TRBV28, the J gene TRBJ2-7; D unclear. Germline V gives CDR1 MDHEN, CDR2 SYDVKM. The CDR3 runs 13 residues. The CDR3 nucleotides are TGTGCCAGCAGCTCAGGAAACACTCCCGAGCAGTACTTT. Residues: CASSSGNTPEQYF.

This clone occurred a few times. The genes are TRBV25-1 and TRBJ2-2; D is possibly TRBD1 or TRBD2 (6 bases each). CDR3 size: 14 residues. Germline V gene data show CDR1 as MGHDK and CDR2 as SYGVNS. V lost 4 bases to trimming and J lost 7 bases, with 13 bases between them. The CDR3: CASSGHREVGELFF. CDR3 coding DNA: TGTGCCAGCAGTGGACACAGGGAGGTCGGGGAGCTGTTTTTT. Complete variable domain (other parts from reference TRBV25-1 and TRBJ2-2): EADIYQTPRYLVIGTGKKITLECSQTMGHDKMYWYQQDPGMELHLIHYSYGVNSTEKGDLSSESTVSRIRTEHFPLTLESARPSHTSQYLCASSGHREVGELFFGEGSRLTVL.

This rearrangement joins TRBV2 to TRBJ1-2; D ambiguous. The CDR3 consists of 11 residues. The V and J ends lost 4 bases and 8 bases respectively, with 8 bases between them. Germline CDR1 reads SNHLY; CDR2 reads FYNNEI. CDR3 in amino acids: CASSVGSGYTF. In nucleotides, the CDR3 is TGTGCCAGCAGTGTGGGAAGCGGCTACACCTTC.

The CDR3 nucleotides are TGTGCCTGGAGTCGGGCAGGGGCGGGGGATACGCAGTATTTT. Translating it yields CAWSRAGAGDTQYF. The chain couples TRBV30 to TRBJ2-3, with D perhaps TRBD1 or TRBD2 (6 bases each). CDR1 is GTSNPN and CDR2 is SVGIG in the germline V gene (reference sequence). With 2 bases removed from V and 6 bases from J, the gap between germline ends came to 15 bases. The CDR3 totals 14 residues.

This chain connects TRBV20-1 to TRBJ2-7, with TRBD2 matching over 9 bases. Germline CDR1 reads DFQATT; CDR2 reads SNEGSKA (reference sequence). V was pared by 3 bases and J by 7 bases, with 13 bases of the junction left unmatched. The CDR3 is made up of 15 amino acids. CDR3 loop: CSARGRLADLEEQYF. The CDR3 coding sequence is TGCAGTGCTAGGGGTAGACTAGCGGACTTAGAAGAGCAGTACTTC.

As concerns this clone: Its ends do not fully match the called genes, so a read error is possible. V usage is TRBV6-1 and J usage is TRBJ2-2, with 9 nucleotides matching TRBD1. The CDR3 has 15 amino acids. Germline loops: CDR1 MNHNS, CDR2 SASEGT. CDR3 sequence (DNA): TGTGCCAGCAGTCGCGGTTGGGACAGGGCCGGGGAGCTGTTTTTC. Its translation is CASSRGWDRAGELFF.

The rearrangement joins TRBV3-1 to TRBJ2-7, with TRBD2 matching 9 bases. The V and J ends lost 1 base and 3 bases, in that order; junction bases with no gene match: 7. CDR3 length: 16 amino acids. CDR1 LGHDT and CDR2 YNNKEL come from the germline V gene (reference sequence). As DNA, the CDR3 is TGTGCCAGCAGCCAAGGCTGCGGGAGGGGCGGCTACGAGCAGTACTTC. This translates into CASSQGCGRGGYEQYF.

This sequence joins TRBV29-1 and TRBJ2-1; 9 bases agree with TRBD2. Looked up from germline, CDR1 is SQVTM and CDR2 is ANQGSEA. V dropped 4 bases and J dropped 9; count of bases not matched to a gene: 10. This CDR3 is built from 14 residues. In DNA form, the CDR3 reads TGCAGCGTTGGTTCCGCGGGAGGGCCTTTTGAGCAGTTCTTC. This encodes CSVGSAGGPFEQFF.

V is TRBV6-5 and J is TRBJ2-1, with 9 bases identical to TRBD2. Per the germline V gene, CDR1 is MNHEY and CDR2 is SVGAGI. The CDR3 spans 16 residues. V lost 2 bases to trimming and J lost 5 bases; unmatched junction nucleotides: 7. CDR3 DNA sequence: TGTGCCAGCAGTTACCCGGCGGGAGGGCTAGACAATGAGCAGTTCTTC. Translating it yields CASSYPAGGLDNEQFF.

The rearrangement uses TRBV5-1 and TRBJ2-3; D ambiguous. V was shortened by 5 bases and J by 4 bases, with 14 bases between the two germline ends. Germline-derived CDR1 and CDR2 are SGHRS and YFSETQ. The CDR3 runs 14 residues. CDR3 in amino acids: CASRTTGGSDTQYF. CDR3 nucleotide sequence: TGCGCCAGCAGGACAACCGGCGGTTCAGATACGCAGTATTTT.

This chain uses TRBV3-1 with TRBJ1-2; 9 nucleotides agree with TRBD1. In germline, CDR1 is LGHDT, CDR2 YNNKEL (reference sequence). The CDR3 covers 15 residues. J was trimmed by 6 bases and V by 5 bases; bases with no gene match: 10. The DNA for the CDR3 is TGTGCCAGCAGCGCAGGGGGACAGGGCACGCATGGCTACACCTTC. Its translation is CASSAGGQGTHGYTF. The whole variable domain, remainder taken from reference TRBV3-1 and TRBJ1-2, is DTAVSQTPKYLVTQMGNDKSIKCEQNLGHDTMYWYKQDSKKFLKIMFSYNNKELIINETVPNRFSPKSPDKAHLNLHINSLELGDSAVYFCASSAGGQGTHGYTFGSGTRLTVV.

This chain joins TRBV10-3 and TRBJ1-3; D is uncertain. The germline V gene encodes CDR1 ENHRY and CDR2 SYGVKD. This CDR3 has 13 amino acids. Trimming left V 6 bases short and J 4 bases short, with 10 bases between. The CDR3 DNA reads as TGTGCCATCAGCCAGACCTTGGGAAACACCATATATTTT. As protein: CAISQTLGNTIYF.

The J gene is TRBJ2-7, the V gene TRBV11-3, with TRBD1 matching over 11 bases. The CDR3 runs 14 residues. The germline V gene encodes CDR1 SGHNT and CDR2 YENEEA. V was pared by 5 bases and J by 2 bases, with 2 bases of the junction left unmatched. DNA of the CDR3: TGTGCCAGCAGCACGGGACAGGGGGCCTACGAGCAGTACTTC. The encoded protein is CASSTGQGAYEQYF.

A few counts support this clone. The J gene is TRBJ1-2, the V gene TRBV19, with no clear D. V lost 5 bases, J lost 4 bases, and 14 bases lay in between. The CDR3 consists of 14 residues. Germline CDR1 and CDR2: LNHDA and SQIVND (reference sequence). Here the CDR3 DNA reads TGTGCCAGTAGTTCGGAAGGAATACTCTATGGCTACACCTTC. It codes for CASSSEGILYGYTF.

The J gene is TRBJ2-3, the V gene TRBV9, with 7 bases lining up with TRBD2. V lost 3 bases to trimming and J lost 5 bases; unmatched junction nucleotides: 6. The CDR3 runs 14 residues. CDR1 and CDR2 from the germline V gene are SGDLS and YYNGEE. CDR3 coding DNA: TGTGCCAGCAGCGCTGGGTCTAGCGGAGATACGCAGTATTTT. Its translation is CASSAGSSGDTQYF.

This clone was counted a few times. This could be a read error, since a much larger clone is one nucleotide away. The J gene is TRBJ1-1, the V gene TRBV12-3 or TRBV12-4; D unresolved. This CDR3 is built from 15 residues. The CDR3 region is CASSLDSRLATETFF. CDR3 DNA: TGTGCCAGCAGTTTAGATTCGAGGTTGGCCACTGAAACTTTCTTT.

J is TRBJ1-2 and V is TRBV5-5; D not resolved. Germline V gene data show CDR1 as SGHKS and CDR2 as YYEKEE (reference sequence). This CDR3 contains 13 residues. With 4 bases removed from V and 5 bases from J, the gap between germline ends came to 12 bases. This chain's CDR3 is CASSIGDGYGYTF. The CDR3 bases are TGTGCCAGCAGCATCGGGGATGGGTATGGCTACACCTTC.

The V and J genes are TRBV20-1 and TRBJ2-3; possibly TRBD1 for D (6 bases). Trimming stripped 3 bases from V and 6 bases from J, with 19 bases between. Germline values: CDR1 DFQATT, CDR2 SNEGSKA (reference sequence). The CDR3 contains 15 residues. CDR3 residues: CSASFQAGEGDTQYF. The CDR3 DNA sequence: TGCAGTGCTAGTTTTCAGGCAGGGGAAGGGGATACGCAGTATTTT.

The sample holds a few counts of this clone. The J gene is TRBJ2-7, the V gene TRBV6-2 or TRBV6-3; 13 positions match TRBD2. The CDR3 has 16 amino acids. CDR1 is MNHEY and CDR2 is SVGEGT in the germline V gene. V lost 5 bases to trimming and J lost 2 bases; unmatched junction nucleotides: 6. CDR3 in amino acids: CASSATGLAGTYEQYF. Written as DNA, the CDR3 is TGTGCCAGCAGTGCCACGGGACTAGCGGGAACCTACGAGCAGTACTTC.

This chain connects TRBV6-1 to TRBJ2-7; 8 bases line up with TRBD2. The CDR3 is 15 amino acids. Germline V gene sequence: CDR1 MNHNS, CDR2 SASEGT. Losses at the gene ends were 6 bases for V and 4 bases for J; bases not matched to a gene: 11. The CDR3 here is CASSRFSGAIYEQYF. CDR3 bases: TGTGCCAGCAGCCGCTTTAGCGGGGCGATTTACGAGCAGTACTTC.